The TCR beta chain under discussion was sequenced for a study of graft-versus-host responses after intestinal transplantation. Study-wide background: The study gave all recipients anti-thymocyte globulin induction, then tacrolimus and steroids for about three years.

V shed 6 bases and J shed 3 bases, with 12 bases lying between them. This CDR3 spans 13 amino acids. From germline, CDR1 is SEHNR and CDR2 FQNEAQ (reference sequence). The study plated about 200,000 CFSE-labeled responders with about 200,000 irradiated, violet-dye-labeled stimulators. The study, taken as a whole, reports: After transplant, early declines in HvG clones were associated with peak levels of circulating GvH clones. Elevated graft-versus-host to host-versus-graft clonal ratios in allografts were recorded for patients with graft-donor T cell macrochimerism.

Assay: immunoSEQ multiplex PCR; the TCRdb copy retains only in-frame clones and omits some. The data show about 10,000 clones, 29% seen once. The specimen was alloreactive CD8+ T cells from a mixed lymphocyte reaction culture, collected before intestinal transplant. Subset indicated: CFSE-low proliferating T cells sorted from approximately 6-day pre-transplant mixed lymphocyte reaction (GvH or HvG direction). The rearrangement links TRBV7-9 to TRBJ2-7, with D tentatively TRBD2 (6 bases). This sequence was found in a human patient who received an intestinal transplant. CDR3 nucleotide sequence: TGTGCCAGCAGGTCGCCCGGGGGCTACGAGCAGTACTTC. Encoded protein: CASRSPGGYEQYF.